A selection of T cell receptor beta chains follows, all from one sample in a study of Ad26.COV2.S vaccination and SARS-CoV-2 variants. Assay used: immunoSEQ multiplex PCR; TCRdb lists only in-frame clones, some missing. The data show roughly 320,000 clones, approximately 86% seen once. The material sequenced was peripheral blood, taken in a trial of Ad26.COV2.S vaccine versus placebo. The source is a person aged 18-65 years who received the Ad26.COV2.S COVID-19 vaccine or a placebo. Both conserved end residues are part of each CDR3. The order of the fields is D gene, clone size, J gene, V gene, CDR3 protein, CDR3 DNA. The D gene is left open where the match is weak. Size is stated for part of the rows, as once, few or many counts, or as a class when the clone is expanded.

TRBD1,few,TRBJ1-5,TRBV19,CASSIGSTGGNQPQHF,TGTGCCAGTAGTATTGGGAGTACAGGGGGGAATCAGCCCCAGCATTTT
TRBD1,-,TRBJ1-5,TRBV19,CASSRTGGNQPQHF,TGTGCCAGTAGTCGGACAGGGGGGAATCAGCCCCAGCATTTT
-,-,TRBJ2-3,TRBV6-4,CASSDEGGDRADTQYF,TGTGCCAGCAGTGACGAGGGCGGGGACCGGGCAGATACGCAGTATTTT
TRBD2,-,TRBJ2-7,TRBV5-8,CASSPLAGKEEQYF,TGTGCCAGCAGCCCTCTAGCGGGGAAGGAGGAGCAGTACTTC
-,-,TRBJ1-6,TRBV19,CASSDKTGGSPLHF,TGTGCCAGTAGTGACAAGACAGGAGGCTCACCCCTCCACTTT
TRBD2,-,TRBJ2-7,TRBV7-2,CASSLRGGPSYEQYF,TGTGCCAGCAGCTTACGGGGGGGACCTTCCTACGAGCAGTACTTC
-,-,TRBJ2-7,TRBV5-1,CASSLMDGSYEQYF,TGCGCCAGCAGCTTGATGGACGGCTCCTACGAGCAGTACTTC
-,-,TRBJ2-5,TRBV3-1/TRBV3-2,CASSQEVSGTETQYF,TGTGCCAGCAGCCAAGAAGTGTCCGGGACGGAGACCCAGTACTTC
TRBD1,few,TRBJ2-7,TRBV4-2,CASSQDRDSQTYEQYF,TGTGCCAGCAGCCAGGACCGGGACAGTCAAACCTACGAGCAGTACTTC
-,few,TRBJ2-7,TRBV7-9,CASSSLALPSYEQYF,TGTGCCAGCAGCAGTCTAGCCTTACCCTCCTACGAGCAGTACTTC
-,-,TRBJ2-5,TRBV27,CASSLGAGLTETQYF,TGTGCCAGCAGTTTAGGGGCAGGGCTTACGGAGACCCAGTACTTC
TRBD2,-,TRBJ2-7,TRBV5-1,CASSLVEGGEQYF,TGCGCCAGCAGCTTGGTAGAGGGAGGGGAGCAGTACTTC
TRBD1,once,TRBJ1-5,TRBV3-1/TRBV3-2,CASSQGQGYQPQHF,TGTGCCAGCAGCCAGGGACAGGGCTATCAGCCCCAGCATTTT
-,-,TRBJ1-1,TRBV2,CASIGSSGNTEAFF,TGTGCCAGCATCGGATCTTCGGGGAACACTGAAGCTTTCTTT
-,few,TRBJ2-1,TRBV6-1,CASSEVRWNEQFF,TGTGCCAGCAGTGAAGTAAGGTGGAATGAGCAGTTCTTC
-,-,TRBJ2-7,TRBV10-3,CAISEHRDTFPRYEQYF,TGTGCCATCAGTGAGCACCGGGACACTTTCCCCCGCTACGAGCAGTACTTC
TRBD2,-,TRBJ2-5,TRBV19,CASRATSGQETQYF,TGTGCCAGTAGAGCGACTAGCGGGCAAGAGACCCAGTACTTC
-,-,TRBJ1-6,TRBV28,CASSGQQGFNSPLHF,TGTGCCAGCAGTGGCCAACAGGGTTTTAATTCACCCCTCCACTTT
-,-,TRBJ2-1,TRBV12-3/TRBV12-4,CASRGTYNEQFF,TGTGCCAGCCGGGGAACCTACAATGAGCAGTTCTTC
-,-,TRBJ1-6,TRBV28,CASSSGRGQVHF,TGTGCCAGCAGTTCGGGCAGGGGACAAGTCCACTTT
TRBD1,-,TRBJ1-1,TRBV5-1,CASSLTGGLQTEAFF,TGCGCCAGCAGCTTGACAGGGGGACTCCAAACTGAAGCTTTCTTT
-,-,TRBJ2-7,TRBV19,CASSLGTFQTEQYF,TGTGCCAGTAGTCTCGGTACGTTCCAGACCGAGCAGTACTTC
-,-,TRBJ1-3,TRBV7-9,CASSLVGGSSGNTIYF,TGTGCCAGCAGCTTAGTTGGGGGCTCCTCTGGAAACACCATATATTTT
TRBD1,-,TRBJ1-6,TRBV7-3,CASSLAGTENSPLHF,TGTGCCAGCAGCTTGGCCGGGACAGAGAATTCACCCCTCCACTTT
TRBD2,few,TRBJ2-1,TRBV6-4,CASSDGTSGGNEQFF,TGTGCCAGCAGTGACGGGACTAGCGGGGGGAATGAGCAGTTCTTC
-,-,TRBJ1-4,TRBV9,CASSVSGGREKLFF,TGTGCCAGCAGCGTTTCCGGGGGCCGTGAAAAACTGTTTTTT